The 6 T cell receptor beta chains presented below share a single source sample, sequenced in a study of T cells of healthy individuals. TCRdb redid the calling of the 5' RACE reads with MiXCR, one entry per CDR3 protein. Of around 63,000 distinct CDR3 sequences detected, about 16% appear once; the ten largest clones hold around 5%. The receptors were sampled from a human donor in good health.

This chain joins TRBV25-1 and TRBJ1-6; the D is unclear. CDR3 length: 13 residues. Trimming took off 5 bases at V and 6 bases at J, with 8 bases between the two ends. The germline V gene has CDR1 MGHDK and CDR2 SYGVNS. The CDR3: CASSFGINSPLHF. The CDR3 region has the DNA TGTGCCAGCAGTTTTGGTATTAATTCACCCCTCCACTTT. The complete variable domain, with remaining parts taken from reference TRBV25-1 and TRBJ1-6, reads EADIYQTPRYLVIGTGKKITLECSQTMGHDKMYWYQQDPGMELHLIHYSYGVNSTEKGDLSSESTVSRIRTEHFPLTLESARPSHTSQYLCASSFGINSPLHFGNGTRLTVT.

There are many counts of this clonotype. The chain recombines TRBV6-6 with TRBJ1-5; the D is unclear. The CDR3 spans 10 residues. The V end was cut by 6 bases, the J end by 3 bases, with 0 bases between. Germline values: CDR1 MNHNY, CDR2 SVGAGI (reference sequence). CDR3: CASSNQPQHF. CDR3 nucleotide sequence: TGTGCCAGCAGCAATCAGCCCCAGCATTTT.

The genes are TRBV29-1 and TRBJ1-2, with a tentative D call TRBD1 (6 bases). Germline lookup yields CDR1 SQVTM and CDR2 ANQGSEA. Trimming removed 5 bases at V and 5 bases at J, with 12 bases between. The CDR3 has 12 amino acids. The DNA of the CDR3 is TGCAGCGTTCAGGCAGGGGATTATGGCTACACCTTC. As protein: CSVQAGDYGYTF.

This clonotype was seen a single time. The chain uses TRBV20-1 and TRBJ2-2; 11 positions agree with TRBD2. The CDR3 has 18 residues. The V gene end was trimmed by 5 bases and the J gene end by 1 base; junction bases not matched to a gene: 12. Germline CDR1 reads DFQATT; CDR2 reads SNEGSKA (reference sequence). The CDR3 sequence is CSAPTYSGGGVNTGELFF. The CDR3 DNA reads TGCAGTGCTCCAACTTATAGCGGGGGGGGGGTGAACACCGGGGAGCTGTTTTTT.

The sample holds many counts of this clonotype. The gene calls are TRBV6-2 or TRBV6-3 and TRBJ1-5; D unresolved. CDR1 and CDR2 (germline): MNHEY, SVGEGT. V gave up 6 bases and J gave up 5 bases, with 14 bases separating them. The CDR3 spans 14 residues. This chain's CDR3 is CASSPRRDDQPQHF. As DNA, the CDR3 is TGTGCCAGCAGCCCACGAAGAGACGATCAGCCCCAGCATTTT.

The chain links TRBV5-1 to TRBJ2-5; perhaps TRBD2 as D (5 bases). CDR1 is SGHRS and CDR2 is YFSETQ in the germline V gene. The CDR3 loop spans 13 amino acids. The V and J ends lost 3 bases and 2 bases respectively, with 8 bases between them. CDR3 loop: CASSSEVQETQYF. DNA of the CDR3: TGCGCCAGCAGCTCGGAGGTACAAGAGACCCAGTACTTC.